This T cell receptor beta chain was sequenced during a study of blood T cells in healthy people across ages. Findings of the study overall: Long-lived and aged donors differed, with more naive CD4+ cells and higher diversity in the long-lived.

In germline, CDR1 is DFQATT, CDR2 SNEGSKA (reference sequence). V was cut by 6 bases and J by 4 bases, with 16 bases left in between. This CDR3 has 14 amino acids. Remarks on this clonotype: Antigen specificity is unknown.

A minimum of 6 micrograms of total RNA was extracted per sample. A J-beta primer mix and a sample-barcoded 5' primer were used in a second PCR of roughly 6 to 11 cycles. TCRdb re-called the 5' RACE reads through MiXCR, storing one row per CDR3 protein. The table lists almost 300,000 distinct CDR3 sequences, 27% of them singletons. The sequence was collected from a woman aged 65 to 85 in good health. The sequenced sample was blood. The V call is TRBV20-1, the J call TRBJ2-1; either TRBD1 or TRBD2 may fit D (7 bases each). CDR3 residues: CSATTGTIYNEQFF. The CDR3 nucleotides read TGCAGTGCCACGACAGGGACTATTTACAATGAGCAGTTCTTC.